The 13 T cell receptor beta chains below were found in one sample sequenced in a study of OX40 agonist ivuxolimab in advanced cancers. Only in-frame clones appear in the TCRdb table, and some are missing; sequencing was by immunoSEQ multiplex PCR. The repertoire holds 90,000 or so clones, roughly nine tenths seen once, with under 9.5% in the top ten. The specimen was CD4+ or CD8+ T cells sorted from blood, collected in a trial of the OX40 agonist ivuxolimab. Receptor source: an adult with an advanced solid tumor such as melanoma, head and neck, liver or kidney cancer.

This clone was observed once. The CDR3 spells CASSFLLWDEQYF. Written as DNA, the CDR3 is TGTGCCAGCAGTTTCCTGTTGTGGGACGAGCAGTACTTC. The chain couples TRBV28 to TRBJ2-7; unclear D gene. The germline CDR1 and CDR2 sequences are MDHEN and SYDVKM. This CDR3 comprises 13 residues. With 3 bases removed from V and 5 bases from J, the gap between germline ends came to 11 bases. Combining the CDR3 with reference TRBV28 and TRBJ2-7 gives the whole variable domain DVKVTQSSRYLVKRTGEKVFLECVQDMDHENMFWYRQDPGLGLRLIYFSYDVKMKEKGDIPEGYSVSREKKERFSLILESASTNQTSMYLCASSFLLWDEQYFGPGTRLTVT.

The genes are TRBV9 and TRBJ2-1; TRBD2 agrees at 10 bases. The germline V gene has CDR1 SGDLS and CDR2 YYNGEE. There are 14 residues in the CDR3. J was trimmed by 8 bases and V by 4 bases; bases with no gene match: 6. DNA of the CDR3: TGTGCCAGCAGCATCAGCGGACTAGCGGATGAGCAGTTCTTC. It translates to CASSISGLADEQFF.

This clone was detected only once. The CDR3 DNA follows: TGTGCCAGCAGGTCGGGACAGCTAAACACTGAAGCTTTCTTT. Protein product: CASRSGQLNTEAFF. This chain joins TRBV6-5 and TRBJ1-1; 7 bases align to TRBD1. The germline V gene has CDR1 MNHEY and CDR2 SVGAGI. Unmatched junction bases numbered 6, after V lost 6 bases and J lost 2 bases. The CDR3 loop spans 14 amino acids.

This chain links TRBV7-2 with TRBJ1-5; D uncertain. Per the germline V gene, CDR1 is SGHTA and CDR2 is FQGNSA. Trimming left V 2 bases short and J 4 bases short, with 12 bases between. The CDR3 is made up of 15 amino acids. In DNA, the CDR3 is TGTGCCAGCAGCTTATGGAAGGGCTGGAATCAGCCCCAGCATTTT. This codes for CASSLWKGWNQPQHF.

The rearrangement joins TRBV7-9 to TRBJ2-1; 7 bases are shared with TRBD1. The CDR3 consists of 12 residues. The V gene's germline CDR1 is SEHNR and CDR2 FQNEAQ (reference sequence). V lost 6 bases, J lost 8 bases, and 4 bases stayed unmatched. CDR3 region: CASRSDRDEQFF. CDR3 DNA: TGTGCCAGCAGAAGCGACAGGGATGAGCAGTTCTTC.

This clone was detected only once. The V and J genes are TRBV15 and TRBJ2-1; D remains unclear. From germline, CDR1 is LNHNV and CDR2 YYDKDF (reference sequence). Trimming took 5 bases from V and 3 from J, leaving 8 bases between them. The length of the CDR3 is 13 residues. CDR3 loop: CATSFSLYNEQFF. CDR3 nucleotides: TGTGCCACCAGCTTCTCGCTCTACAATGAGCAGTTCTTC.

The chain uses TRBV5-1 and TRBJ1-1; 7 bases are a match to TRBD1. The germline V gene has CDR1 SGHRS and CDR2 YFSETQ. The CDR3 consists of 17 residues. V was pared by 0 bases and J by 0 bases, with 8 bases of the junction left unmatched. This CDR3 reads CASSLARTGSMNTEAFF. DNA for the CDR3: TGCGCCAGCAGCTTGGCCCGGACAGGATCCATGAACACTGAAGCTTTCTTT.

The chain carries TRBV21-1 and TRBJ2-7; TRBD2 is the table's D call and was not checked against the DNA. TRBV21-1 is classified as a pseudogene. This CDR3 has 18 residues. CDR3 amino acids: CASSKALVVVVRDCEQYV. CDR3 DNA sequence: TGTGCCAGCAGCAAAGCGCTAGTGGTTGTAGTCAGAGATTGCGAGCAGTACGTC.

The V gene is TRBV5-6, the J gene TRBJ2-5; D might be TRBD1 (6 bases). V was cut by 7 bases and J by 6 bases, with 13 bases left in between. The CDR3 extends over 12 amino acids. The V gene's germline CDR1 is SGHDT and CDR2 YYEEEE. The CDR3 loop reads CASHMGAKTQYF. For the CDR3, the DNA is TGTGCCAGCCACATGGGGGCGAAGACCCAGTACTTC.

This sequence joins TRBV27 and TRBJ1-1, with 10 bases lining up with TRBD1. The CDR3 sequence is 14 residues long. Germline CDR1 reads MNHEY; CDR2 reads SMNVEV (reference sequence). J gave up 2 bases and V 5 bases, and 2 bases lay outside the gene matches. This chain's CDR3 is CASSPTGGNTEAFF. CDR3 DNA sequence: TGTGCCAGCAGTCCGACAGGGGGCAACACTGAAGCTTTCTTT.

In nucleotides, the CDR3 is TGTGCCAGCAGCTTAGCCGTCTCAGATACGCAGTATTTT. This translates into CASSLAVSDTQYF. V is TRBV7-8 and J is TRBJ2-3; D uncertain. CDR1 SGHVS and CDR2 FQNEAQ come from the germline V gene. The CDR3 consists of 13 residues. V lost 0 bases, J lost 4 bases, and 5 bases lay in between.

The genes are TRBV4-1 and TRBJ1-4; tentatively, D is TRBD1 (5 bases). Germline CDR1 is MGHRA and CDR2 is YSYEKL. Trimming took 2 bases from V and 2 from J, leaving 18 bases between them. The CDR3 consists of 18 residues. The CDR3: CASSQPPAIRGTNEKLFF. DNA for the CDR3: TGCGCCAGCAGCCAACCTCCCGCTATACGGGGCACTAATGAAAAACTGTTTTTT.

The genes are TRBV4-3 and TRBJ2-1; 7 bases align to TRBD2. This CDR3 has 16 residues. The V gene's germline CDR1 is LGHNA and CDR2 YSLEER. After removal of 4 bases from V and 5 bases from J, the junction contained 11 bases not matched to a gene. The CDR3 spells CASSRTGGKGDNEQFF. Here the CDR3 DNA reads TGCGCCAGCAGCCGAACGGGGGGAAAAGGCGACAATGAGCAGTTCTTC.